Below, 17 T cell receptor beta chains from the same sample are listed, as sequenced in a study of T cell repertoires in cytomegalovirus infection. TCRdb called the reads again in MiXCR, with one record for every CDR3 protein. The sample holds 750,000 to 900,000 distinct CDR3 sequences, roughly 28% seen once. These receptors have no known antigen. This specimen was cultured CD8+ T cells from PBMCs, taken from culture after CMV antigen stimulation. The receptors were gathered from a human donor in good health (CMV status not recorded). Some clones in this sample may be carry-over from other donors' samples.

CDR3 nucleotides: TGTGCCAGCAGCGTCAGGGGGGGGACCGGGGAGCTGTTTTTT. Protein: CASSVRGGTGELFF. The chain uses TRBV11-2 and TRBJ2-2, with D perhaps matching TRBD1 or TRBD2 (7 bases each). CDR1 is SGHAT and CDR2 is FQNNGV in the germline V gene. The CDR3 is made up of 14 amino acids. The germline V and J ends were trimmed by 5 bases and 5 bases, with 12 bases remaining between them.

The sample holds a few counts of this clonotype. The chain has TRBV27 and TRBJ1-2; D unclear. V was trimmed by 6 bases and J by 0 bases, leaving 11 bases between them. The CDR3 is 14 residues long. In germline, CDR1 is MNHEY, CDR2 SMNVEV (reference sequence). CDR3 DNA sequence: TGTGCCAGCAGCCCCCGGGGAGCTAACTATGGCTACACCTTC. Its translation: CASSPRGANYGYTF.

This clonotype was counted ten times or more. The chain combines TRBV7-6 with TRBJ2-3; 10 bases are a match to TRBD1. Germline assignment: CDR1 SGHVS and CDR2 FNYEAQ. The CDR3 totals 15 residues. Germline trimming cut 5 bases from V and 6 bases from J; bases unmatched to any gene: 8. The CDR3 reads CASSPRQGASDTQYF. The CDR3 nucleotides read TGTGCCAGCAGCCCCCGACAGGGGGCTTCGGATACGCAGTATTTT.

This clonotype was counted ten times or more. The chain employs TRBV7-2 and TRBJ2-3; TRBD2 agrees at 12 bases. The V and J ends lost 1 base and 7 bases, in that order; junction bases with no gene match: 3. The CDR3 extends over 15 amino acids. The germline gives CDR1 SGHTA, CDR2 FQGNSA. Written as DNA, the CDR3 is TGTGCCAGCAGCTTAGACCTAGCGGGGGGGAATACGCAGTATTTT. It yields the protein CASSLDLAGGNTQYF.

The V call is TRBV7-9, the J call TRBJ1-1; TRBD1 matches at 7 bases. CDR3 length: 17 amino acids. Germline CDR1 and CDR2: SEHNR and FQNEAQ (reference sequence). The ends lost 5 bases at V and 0 bases at J; junction bases unmatched: 12. CDR3 bases: TGTGCCAGCAGCCCTTGGACAGGAACCTATATGAACACTGAAGCTTTCTTT. Encoded protein: CASSPWTGTYMNTEAFF.

The chain couples TRBV14 to TRBJ1-5; D may be TRBD1 (6 bases). Germline CDR1 reads SGHDN; CDR2 reads FVKESK. V was clipped by 4 bases and J by 9 bases, with 13 bases between them. This CDR3 contains 13 residues. DNA for the CDR3: TGTGCCAGCAGCCTAGGGGGAACGTGGCCCCAGCATTTT. Encoded protein: CASSLGGTWPQHF.

V is TRBV5-4 and J is TRBJ2-1, with 9 bases aligning to TRBD2. This CDR3 is 16 amino acids long. CDR1 is SGHNT and CDR2 is YYREEE in the germline V gene (reference sequence). J lost 3 bases, V lost 6 bases, and 10 bases had no gene match. DNA of the CDR3: TGTGCCAGCACCGATTCAATAGCGGGGGACTACAATGAGCAGTTCTTC. Protein sequence: CASTDSIAGDYNEQFF.

This chain links TRBV6-5 with TRBJ1-1; D is unclear. The CDR3 has 16 residues. In germline, CDR1 is MNHEY, CDR2 SVGAGI. V lost 2 bases, J lost 3 bases, and 16 bases lay in between. Here the CDR3 DNA reads TGTGCCAGCAGTTACCTTGTGGGAGTTGTGGACACTGAAGCTTTCTTT. This gives the protein CASSYLVGVVDTEAFF.

CDR3 residues: CASSQEMRGPAYNEQFF. CDR3 DNA: TGTGCCAGCAGCCAAGAGATGAGGGGGCCCGCCTACAATGAGCAGTTCTTC. The chain has TRBV4-2 and TRBJ2-1; TRBD1 agrees at 7 bases. CDR3 length: 17 residues. Germline CDR1 reads LGHNA; CDR2 reads YNFKEQ. V lost 0 bases and J lost 2; bases outside the gene matches: 7.

This clonotype has just a few counts. V gene TRBV12-3 or TRBV12-4 combines with J gene TRBJ1-2, with unresolved D. Trimming removed 5 bases at V and 9 bases at J, with 16 bases between. CDR3 length: 13 residues. The CDR3 spells CASSPDGQLSYTF. The CDR3 region has the DNA TGTGCCAGCAGTCCTGACGGCCAATTAAGCTACACCTTC.

This clonotype was found many times. The chain uses TRBV7-9 and TRBJ2-1, with 10 bases lining up with TRBD2. Germline-derived CDR1 and CDR2 are SEHNR and FQNEAQ (reference sequence). V gave up 5 bases and J gave up 8 bases; unmatched junction bases: 9. This CDR3 spans 15 amino acids. The CDR3 spells CASSLGTSEVHEQFF. The CDR3 DNA follows: TGTGCCAGCAGCCTCGGGACTAGCGAGGTTCATGAGCAGTTCTTC.

In its sample, this clonotype was seen a few times. The chain uses TRBV27 and TRBJ1-2; tentatively, D is TRBD1 (5 bases). Per the germline V gene, CDR1 is MNHEY and CDR2 is SMNVEV (reference sequence). Trimming shortened V by 3 bases and J by 7 bases, and 15 bases separated the two germline ends. The CDR3 is made up of 14 amino acids. The CDR3 here is CASSLGPLSTGYTF. The DNA of the CDR3 is TGTGCCAGCAGTTTGGGACCCCTCTCGACTGGCTACACCTTC.

The rearrangement links TRBV5-5 to TRBJ1-2; perhaps TRBD1 as D (5 bases). V was pared by 0 bases and J by 5 bases, with 11 bases between. CDR1 and CDR2 (germline): SGHKS, YYEKEE (reference sequence). The CDR3 runs 14 residues. In DNA, the CDR3 is TGTGCCAGCAGCTTGGAAATGGGGGATTATGGCTACACCTTC. This encodes CASSLEMGDYGYTF.

This clonotype was seen a handful of times. The chain uses TRBV19 and TRBJ2-3; D is uncertain. Looked up from germline, CDR1 is LNHDA and CDR2 is SQIVND (reference sequence). The V gene lost 5 bases and the J gene lost 2 bases, with 14 bases spanning the gap. The CDR3 spans 15 residues. The CDR3 region is CASSPRLFLTDTQYF. The CDR3 DNA reads TGTGCCAGTAGTCCCCGTCTGTTCCTCACAGATACGCAGTATTTT.

The chain combines TRBV10-2 with TRBJ2-1; either TRBD1 or TRBD2 may supply D (6 bases each). V was clipped by 5 bases and J by 12 bases, with 20 bases between them. Germline lookup yields CDR1 WSHSY and CDR2 SAAADI. CDR3 length: 14 residues. As DNA, the CDR3 is TGCGCCAGCAGTTCGTTTCTACCGGGGGCCCCGCAGTTCTTC. Amino acids: CASSSFLPGAPQFF.

The chain joins TRBV6-6 to TRBJ2-1; D possibly matches TRBD1 or TRBD2 (5 bases each). The CDR3 loop spans 15 amino acids. The germline V gene has CDR1 MNHNY and CDR2 SVGAGI (reference sequence). Trimming stripped 5 bases from V and 7 bases from J, with 18 bases between. The CDR3 sequence is CASSLWGSLRNEQFF. CDR3 sequence (DNA): TGTGCCAGCAGTCTTTGGGGGTCGCTCCGAAATGAGCAGTTCTTC.

The chain combines TRBV7-2 with TRBJ1-6, with 9 bases matching TRBD1. This CDR3 region has 18 residues. Trimming removed 2 bases from V and 4 bases from J; junction bases left unmatched: 9. The germline V gene encodes CDR1 SGHTA and CDR2 FQGNSA. CDR3 in amino acids: CASSLPLQGAIYNSPLHF. The CDR3 nucleotides are TGTGCCAGCAGCTTACCATTACAGGGGGCAATATATAATTCACCCCTCCACTTT. The full variable domain, with the rest looked up from reference TRBV7-2 and TRBJ1-6, is GAGVSQSPSNKVTEKGKDVELRCDPISGHTALYWYRQSLGQGLEFLIYFQGNSAPDKSGLPSDRFSAERTGGSVSTLTIQRTQQEDSAVYLCASSLPLQGAIYNSPLHFGNGTRLTVT.